This TCR beta chain was recorded in a study of shared clonotypes between healthy human individuals. Study overall: With ages of 18 to 49, the donors were a couple of women and three men. Researchers assigned three CD4 naive, three CD4 memory, two CD8 naive and one CD8 memory plate to each donor.

As handled by the study authors: Filtering was not the same, since immunoSEQ gave junction-only sequences without quality scores. Profiling relied on immunoSEQ multiplex PCR, and the TCRdb table lists in-frame clones only, not all of them. V and J calls and clone size follow that table, whereas D and trimming were derived from the DNA. The table lists about 1.5 million clones, 95% to 97% of them singletons. The donor population consisted of healthy HIV-negative adults with no recent acute infections or vaccinations. Germline trimming cut 3 bases from V and 6 bases from J; bases unmatched to any gene: 10. The CDR3 runs 16 residues. CDR1 and CDR2 from the germline V gene are MGHRA and YSYEKL.

The J gene is TRBJ2-3, the V gene TRBV4-1; 9 bases are shared with TRBD2. Input material: naive CD4+ T cells sorted from blood. Specified subset: CD45RA+ positively selected. The sequence was collected from a man under 40 in good health. CDR3: CASSHPRGTSMDTQYF. CDR3 coding DNA: TGCGCCAGCAGCCACCCCAGGGGGACTAGCATGGATACGCAGTATTTT.